In its sample, the clone carrying this TCR beta chain was seen many times. These data belong to a study of neurological immune-mediated disorders. Trimming left V 3 bases short and J 0 bases short, with 6 bases between. The CDR3 consists of 12 residues. In germline, CDR1 is DFQATT, CDR2 SNEGSKA (reference sequence). TCRdb passed the 5' RACE reads through MiXCR, listing each CDR3 protein once. Of 40,000 to 45,000 distinct CDR3 sequences in the sample, about 6.3% are singletons; the top ten hold about 0.5%. This receptor was identified in a woman in her thirties or forties in good health. The chain employs TRBV20-1 and TRBJ2-7; D is uncertain. The material sequenced was CD4+ T cells from blood. In DNA form, the CDR3 reads TGCAGTGCTAGTGAGAGCTCCTACGAGCAGTACTTC. This gives the protein CSASESSYEQYF.